This is a list of T cell receptor beta chains from one sample in a study of T cell responses to AZD1222 COVID-19 vaccine. Assay used: immunoSEQ multiplex PCR; TCRdb lists only in-frame clones, some missing. The profile shows some 120,000 clones, around nine tenths of them singletons. Sequenced here: peripheral blood, sampled on day 0 of AZD1222 vaccination. The receptors come from an adult in good health. The CDR3 runs from the conserved cysteine through the conserved F or W. D genes are given only for firm matches. For some rows the clone size is stated as once, few or many, or as a class when expanded; others skip it.

V gene: TRBV7-9
D gene: NA
J gene: TRBJ2-3
clone size: NA
CDR3 protein: CASSSSYATGPSTDTQYF
CDR3 DNA: TGTGCCAGCAGCTCTTCGTATGCTACAGGGCCGAGCACAGATACGCAGTATTTT

V gene: TRBV6-5
D gene: NA
J gene: TRBJ1-1
clone size: NA
CDR3 protein: CASNRLTSANTEAFF
CDR3 DNA: TGTGCCAGCAACCGACTGACGTCGGCGAACACTGAAGCTTTCTTT

V gene: TRBV28
D gene: TRBD2
J gene: TRBJ2-7
clone size: NA
CDR3 protein: CASRTSGRHEQYF
CDR3 DNA: TGTGCCAGCAGAACTAGCGGGAGGCACGAGCAGTACTTC

V gene: TRBV19
D gene: NA
J gene: TRBJ2-1
clone size: NA
CDR3 protein: CASMRGESYNEQFF
CDR3 DNA: TGTGCCAGTATGAGGGGAGAGTCCTACAATGAGCAGTTCTTC

V gene: TRBV6-6
D gene: NA
J gene: TRBJ1-1
clone size: NA
CDR3 protein: CASSHPAGFMNTEAFF
CDR3 DNA: TGTGCCAGCAGCCACCCGGCAGGCTTTATGAACACTGAAGCTTTCTTT

V gene: TRBV19
D gene: NA
J gene: TRBJ1-5
clone size: few
CDR3 protein: CASRRQENQPQHF
CDR3 DNA: TGTGCCAGTAGAAGGCAGGAGAATCAGCCCCAGCATTTT

V gene: TRBV27
D gene: TRBD1
J gene: TRBJ1-1
clone size: NA
CDR3 protein: CASSLSSRGLTEAFF
CDR3 DNA: TGTGCCAGCAGTTTATCGTCAAGGGGGCTGACTGAAGCTTTCTTT

V gene: TRBV6-1
D gene: NA
J gene: TRBJ1-1
clone size: NA
CDR3 protein: CASSEHGKTEAFF
CDR3 DNA: TGTGCCAGCAGTGAACACGGGAAAACTGAAGCTTTCTTT

V gene: TRBV5-8
D gene: TRBD1
J gene: TRBJ1-5
clone size: NA
CDR3 protein: CASSLYRTGGMQPQHF
CDR3 DNA: TGTGCCAGCAGCTTGTATAGGACAGGGGGGATGCAGCCCCAGCATTTT

V gene: TRBV14
D gene: NA
J gene: TRBJ2-2
clone size: NA
CDR3 protein: CASSQDVVGELFF
CDR3 DNA: TGTGCCAGCAGCCAAGATGTGGTCGGGGAGCTGTTTTTT

V gene: TRBV4-1
D gene: NA
J gene: TRBJ1-3
clone size: NA
CDR3 protein: CASSQEDTRRSGNTIYF
CDR3 DNA: TGCGCCAGCAGCCAGGAGGACACTCGACGCTCTGGAAACACCATATATTTT

V gene: TRBV15
D gene: TRBD2
J gene: TRBJ2-3
clone size: NA
CDR3 protein: CATSRERLAGADTQYF
CDR3 DNA: TGTGCCACCAGCAGAGAAAGACTAGCGGGAGCAGATACGCAGTATTTT

V gene: TRBV6-2/TRBV6-3
D gene: TRBD1
J gene: TRBJ2-7
clone size: NA
CDR3 protein: CASSYDRDHEQYF
CDR3 DNA: TGTGCCAGCAGTTACGACAGGGACCACGAGCAGTACTTC

V gene: TRBV5-1
D gene: NA
J gene: TRBJ2-5
clone size: few
CDR3 protein: CASTLSGVQETQYF
CDR3 DNA: TGCGCCAGCACATTATCCGGAGTACAAGAGACCCAGTACTTC

V gene: TRBV3-1/TRBV3-2
D gene: TRBD2
J gene: TRBJ2-7
clone size: NA
CDR3 protein: CASSYPGLAVYEQYF
CDR3 DNA: TGTGCCAGCAGCTATCCGGGACTAGCGGTGTACGAGCAGTACTTC

V gene: TRBV7-9
D gene: TRBD1
J gene: TRBJ1-4
clone size: NA
CDR3 protein: CASSTGGISNEKLFF
CDR3 DNA: TGTGCCAGCAGTACAGGGGGGATTTCTAATGAAAAACTGTTTTTT

V gene: TRBV10-1
D gene: TRBD1
J gene: TRBJ1-2
clone size: once
CDR3 protein: CANSPGTDYGYTF
CDR3 DNA: TGCGCCAACAGCCCCGGGACAGACTATGGCTACACCTTC

V gene: TRBV20-1
D gene: NA
J gene: TRBJ2-5
clone size: NA
CDR3 protein: CSASPEGKTQYF
CDR3 DNA: TGCAGTGCTAGTCCAGAGGGGAAGACCCAGTACTTC

V gene: TRBV11-2
D gene: NA
J gene: TRBJ1-1
clone size: NA
CDR3 protein: CASSFSGNMNTEAFF
CDR3 DNA: TGTGCCAGCAGCTTTTCCGGGAACATGAACACTGAAGCTTTCTTT

V gene: TRBV28
D gene: NA
J gene: TRBJ1-1
clone size: NA
CDR3 protein: CASTDRITEAFF
CDR3 DNA: TGTGCCAGTACCGACAGAATCACTGAAGCTTTCTTT

V gene: TRBV4-3
D gene: TRBD2
J gene: TRBJ2-7
clone size: NA
CDR3 protein: CASSRRLAGGPEGEQYF
CDR3 DNA: TGCGCCAGCAGCCGCCGACTAGCGGGAGGGCCGGAAGGCGAGCAGTACTTC

V gene: TRBV28
D gene: NA
J gene: TRBJ1-4
clone size: NA
CDR3 protein: CASSLLPGGIEKLFF
CDR3 DNA: TGTGCCAGCAGTTTATTGCCGGGAGGCATTGAAAAACTGTTTTTT

V gene: TRBV7-2
D gene: NA
J gene: TRBJ2-7
clone size: NA
CDR3 protein: CASSRTWTPSEQYF
CDR3 DNA: TGTGCCAGCAGTCGGACTTGGACCCCTTCCGAGCAGTACTTC

V gene: TRBV4-2
D gene: NA
J gene: TRBJ2-3
clone size: NA
CDR3 protein: CASSTEGELVDTQYF
CDR3 DNA: TGTGCCAGCAGCACCGAGGGGGAGTTGGTAGATACGCAGTATTTT